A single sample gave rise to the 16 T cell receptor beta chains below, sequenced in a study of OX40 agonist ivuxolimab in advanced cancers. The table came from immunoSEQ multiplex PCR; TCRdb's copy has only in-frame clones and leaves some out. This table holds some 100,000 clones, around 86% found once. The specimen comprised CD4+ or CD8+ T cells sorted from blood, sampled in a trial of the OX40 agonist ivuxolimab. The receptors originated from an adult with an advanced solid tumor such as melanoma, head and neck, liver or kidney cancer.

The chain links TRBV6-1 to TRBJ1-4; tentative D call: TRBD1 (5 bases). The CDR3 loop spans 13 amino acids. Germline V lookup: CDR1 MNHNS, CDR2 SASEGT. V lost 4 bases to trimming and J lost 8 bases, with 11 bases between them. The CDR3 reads CASSAWDAEKLFF. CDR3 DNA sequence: TGTGCCAGCAGTGCCTGGGACGCCGAAAAACTGTTTTTT.

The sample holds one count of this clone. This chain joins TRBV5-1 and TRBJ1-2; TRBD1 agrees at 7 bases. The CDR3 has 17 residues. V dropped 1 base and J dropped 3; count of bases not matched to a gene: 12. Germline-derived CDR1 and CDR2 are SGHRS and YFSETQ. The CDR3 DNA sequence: TGCGCCAGCAGCTTGCAACCCGGTCGACAGGGCCACTATGGCTACACCTTC. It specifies CASSLQPGRQGHYGYTF.

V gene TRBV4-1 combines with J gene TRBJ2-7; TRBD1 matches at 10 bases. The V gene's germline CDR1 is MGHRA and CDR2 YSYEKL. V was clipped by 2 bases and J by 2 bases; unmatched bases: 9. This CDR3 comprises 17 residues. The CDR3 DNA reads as TGCGCCAGCAGCCAACCCCTGGGACAGGGGATTCCCTACGAGCAGTACTTC. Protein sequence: CASSQPLGQGIPYEQYF.

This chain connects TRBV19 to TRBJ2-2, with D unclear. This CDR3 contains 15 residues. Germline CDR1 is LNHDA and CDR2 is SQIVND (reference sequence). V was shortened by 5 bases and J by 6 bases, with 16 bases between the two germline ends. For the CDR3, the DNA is TGTGCCAGTAGTCCCATAGGTGGGGTCGCCGGGGAGCTGTTTTTT. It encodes CASSPIGGVAGELFF.

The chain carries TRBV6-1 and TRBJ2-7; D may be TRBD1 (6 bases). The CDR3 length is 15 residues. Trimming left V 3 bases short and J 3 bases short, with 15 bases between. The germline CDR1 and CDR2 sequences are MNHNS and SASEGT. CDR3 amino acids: CASSDNAGVDYEQYF. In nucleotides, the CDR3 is TGTGCCAGCAGTGATAATGCAGGGGTAGACTACGAGCAGTACTTC.

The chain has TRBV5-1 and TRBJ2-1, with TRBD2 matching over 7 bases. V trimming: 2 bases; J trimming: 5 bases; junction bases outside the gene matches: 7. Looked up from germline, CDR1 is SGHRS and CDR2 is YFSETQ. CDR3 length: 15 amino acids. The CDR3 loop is CASSLGLERHNEQFF. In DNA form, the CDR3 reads TGCGCCAGCAGCTTAGGACTAGAGAGGCACAATGAGCAGTTCTTC. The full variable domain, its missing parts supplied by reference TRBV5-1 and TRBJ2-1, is KAGVTQTPRYLIKTRGQQVTLSCSPISGHRSVSWYQQTPGQGLQFLFEYFSETQRNKGNFPGRFSGRQFSNSRSEMNVSTLELGDSALYLCASSLGLERHNEQFFGPGTRLTVL.

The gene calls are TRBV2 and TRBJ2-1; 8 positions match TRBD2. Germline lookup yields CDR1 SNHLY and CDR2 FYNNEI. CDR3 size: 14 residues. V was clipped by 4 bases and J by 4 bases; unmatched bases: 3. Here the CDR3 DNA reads TGTGCCAGCAGTGGACTAGCGAGTTACAATGAGCAGTTCTTC. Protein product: CASSGLASYNEQFF.

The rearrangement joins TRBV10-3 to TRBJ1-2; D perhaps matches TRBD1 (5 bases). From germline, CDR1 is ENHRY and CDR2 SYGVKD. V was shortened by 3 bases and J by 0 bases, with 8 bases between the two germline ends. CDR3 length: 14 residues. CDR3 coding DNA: TGTGCCATCAGTGAACAGGAGTCTAACTATGGCTACACCTTC. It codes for CAISEQESNYGYTF.

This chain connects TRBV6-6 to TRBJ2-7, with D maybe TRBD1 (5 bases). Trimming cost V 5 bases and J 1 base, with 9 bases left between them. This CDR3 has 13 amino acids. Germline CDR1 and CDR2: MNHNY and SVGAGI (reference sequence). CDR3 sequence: CASSPRQSYEQYF. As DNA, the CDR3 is TGTGCCAGCAGTCCCCGACAGTCCTACGAGCAGTACTTC.

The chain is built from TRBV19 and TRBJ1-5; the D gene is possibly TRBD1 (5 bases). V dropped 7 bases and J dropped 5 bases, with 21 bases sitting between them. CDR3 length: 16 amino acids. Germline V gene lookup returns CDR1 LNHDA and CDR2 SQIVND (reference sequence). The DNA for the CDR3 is TGTGCCAGTATGGGGTCAGGGCCCAGAAGGGATCAGCCCCAGCATTTT. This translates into CASMGSGPRRDQPQHF.

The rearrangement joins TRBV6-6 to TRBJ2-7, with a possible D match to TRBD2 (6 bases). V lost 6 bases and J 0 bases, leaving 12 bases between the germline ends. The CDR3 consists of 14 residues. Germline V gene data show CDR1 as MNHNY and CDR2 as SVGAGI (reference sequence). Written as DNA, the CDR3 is TGTGCCAGCAGACCCGACGGGAGCTCCTACGAGCAGTACTTC. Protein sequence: CASRPDGSSYEQYF.

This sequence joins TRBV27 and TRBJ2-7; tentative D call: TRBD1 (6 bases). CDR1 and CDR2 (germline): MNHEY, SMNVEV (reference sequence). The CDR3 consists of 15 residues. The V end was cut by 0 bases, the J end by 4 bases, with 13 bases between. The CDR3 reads CASSLSGRGWYEQYF. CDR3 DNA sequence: TGTGCCAGCAGTTTATCAGGCAGGGGTTGGTACGAGCAGTACTTC.

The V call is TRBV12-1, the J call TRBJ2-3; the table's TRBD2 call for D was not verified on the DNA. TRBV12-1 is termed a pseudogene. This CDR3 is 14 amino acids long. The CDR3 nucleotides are TGTGCCAGCAGCGCCATAGCGGGAGGAGATACGCAGTATTTT. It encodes CASSAIAGGDTQYF.

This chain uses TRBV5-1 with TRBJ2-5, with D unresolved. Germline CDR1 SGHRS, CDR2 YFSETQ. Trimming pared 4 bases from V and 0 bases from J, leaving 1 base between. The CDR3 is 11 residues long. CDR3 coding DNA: TGCGCCAGCAGCGACCAAGAGACCCAGTACTTC. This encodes CASSDQETQYF.

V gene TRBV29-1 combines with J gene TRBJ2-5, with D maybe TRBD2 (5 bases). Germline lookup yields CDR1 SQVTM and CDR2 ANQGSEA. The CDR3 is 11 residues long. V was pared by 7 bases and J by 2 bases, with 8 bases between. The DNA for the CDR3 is TGCAGCGGCCGGGGACAAGAGACCCAGTACTTC. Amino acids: CSGRGQETQYF.

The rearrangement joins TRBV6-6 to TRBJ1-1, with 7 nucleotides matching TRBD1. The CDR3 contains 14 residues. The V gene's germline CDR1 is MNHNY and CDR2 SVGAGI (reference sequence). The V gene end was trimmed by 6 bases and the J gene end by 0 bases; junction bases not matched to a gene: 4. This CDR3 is CASSSGTVNTEAFF. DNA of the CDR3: TGTGCCAGCAGCTCGGGGACAGTGAACACTGAAGCTTTCTTT.